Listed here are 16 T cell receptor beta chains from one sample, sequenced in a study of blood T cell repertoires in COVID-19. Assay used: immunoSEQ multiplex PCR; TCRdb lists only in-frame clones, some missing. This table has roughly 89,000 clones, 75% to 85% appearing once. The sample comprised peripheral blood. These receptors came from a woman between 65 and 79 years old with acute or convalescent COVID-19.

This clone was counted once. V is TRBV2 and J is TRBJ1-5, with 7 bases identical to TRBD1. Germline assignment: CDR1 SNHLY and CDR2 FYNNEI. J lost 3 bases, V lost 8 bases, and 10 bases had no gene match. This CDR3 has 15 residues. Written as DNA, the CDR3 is TGTGCCAGCGTTGCCGACAGGGTTTCCAATCAGCCCCAGCATTTT. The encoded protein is CASVADRVSNQPQHF.

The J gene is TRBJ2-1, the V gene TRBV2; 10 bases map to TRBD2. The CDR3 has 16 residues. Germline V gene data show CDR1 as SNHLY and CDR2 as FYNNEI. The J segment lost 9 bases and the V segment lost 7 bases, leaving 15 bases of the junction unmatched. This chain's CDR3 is CASNQPLAGERLEQFF. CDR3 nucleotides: TGTGCCAGCAACCAACCCCTAGCGGGAGAACGTCTTGAGCAGTTCTTC.

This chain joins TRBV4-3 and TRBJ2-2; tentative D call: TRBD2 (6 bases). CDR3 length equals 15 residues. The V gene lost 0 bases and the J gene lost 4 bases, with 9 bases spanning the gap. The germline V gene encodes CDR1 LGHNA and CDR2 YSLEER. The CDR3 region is CASSQEWGVTGELFF. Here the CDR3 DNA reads TGCGCCAGCAGCCAAGAATGGGGGGTCACCGGGGAGCTGTTTTTT.

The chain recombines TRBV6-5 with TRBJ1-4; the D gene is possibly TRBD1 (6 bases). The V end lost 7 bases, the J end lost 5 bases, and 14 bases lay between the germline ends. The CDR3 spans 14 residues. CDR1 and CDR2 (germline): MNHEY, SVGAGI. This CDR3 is CASKPGQVNEKLFF. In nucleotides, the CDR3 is TGTGCCAGCAAGCCGGGACAAGTAAATGAAAAACTGTTTTTT.

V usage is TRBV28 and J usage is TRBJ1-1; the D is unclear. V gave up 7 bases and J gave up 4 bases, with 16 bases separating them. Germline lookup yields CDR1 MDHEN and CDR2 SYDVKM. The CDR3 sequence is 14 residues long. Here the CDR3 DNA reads TGTGCCAGCAACCCAGAGAGGGATTTCACTGAAGCTTTCTTT. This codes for CASNPERDFTEAFF.

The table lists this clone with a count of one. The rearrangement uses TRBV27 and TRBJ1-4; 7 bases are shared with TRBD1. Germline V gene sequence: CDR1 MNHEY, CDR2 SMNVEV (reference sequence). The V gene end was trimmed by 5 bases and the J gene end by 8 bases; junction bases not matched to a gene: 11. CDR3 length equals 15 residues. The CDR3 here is CASSETGFGREKLFF. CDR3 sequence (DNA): TGTGCCAGCAGTGAGACAGGGTTTGGACGGGAAAAACTGTTTTTT.

DNA of the CDR3: TGTGCCAGTAGTAGGACTAGCGGGAGGTTGGATGAGCAGTTCTTC. Its protein product is CASSRTSGRLDEQFF. V and J are TRBV19 and TRBJ2-1; TRBD2 aligns across 14 bases. Trimming removed 4 bases from V and 8 bases from J; junction bases left unmatched: 4. CDR1 and CDR2 from the germline V gene are LNHDA and SQIVND (reference sequence). The length of the CDR3 is 15 residues.

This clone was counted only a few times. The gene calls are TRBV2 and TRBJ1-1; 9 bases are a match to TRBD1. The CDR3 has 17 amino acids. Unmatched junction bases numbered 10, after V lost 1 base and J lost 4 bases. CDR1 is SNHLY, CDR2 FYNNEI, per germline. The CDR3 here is CASSEEGQGLIGTEAFF. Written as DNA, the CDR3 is TGTGCCAGCAGTGAAGAAGGACAGGGGCTTATCGGCACTGAAGCTTTCTTT. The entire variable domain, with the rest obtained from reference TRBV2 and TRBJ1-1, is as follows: EPEVTQTPSHQVTQMGQEVILRCVPISNHLYFYWYRQILGQKVEFLVSFYNNEISEKSEIFDDQFSVERPDGSNFTLKIRSTKLEDSAMYFCASSEEGQGLIGTEAFFGQGTRLTVV.

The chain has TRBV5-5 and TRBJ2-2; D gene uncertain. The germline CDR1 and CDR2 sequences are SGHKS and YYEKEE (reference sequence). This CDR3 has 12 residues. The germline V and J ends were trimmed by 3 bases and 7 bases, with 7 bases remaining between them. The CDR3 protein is CASSYADGELFF. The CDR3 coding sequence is TGTGCCAGCAGCTACGCAGACGGGGAGCTGTTTTTT.

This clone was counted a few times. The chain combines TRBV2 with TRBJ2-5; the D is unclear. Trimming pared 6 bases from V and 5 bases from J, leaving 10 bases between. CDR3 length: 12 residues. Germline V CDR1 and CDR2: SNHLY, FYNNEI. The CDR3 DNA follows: TGTGCCAGCAGGGCCCTCGGGGAGACCCAGTACTTC. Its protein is CASRALGETQYF.

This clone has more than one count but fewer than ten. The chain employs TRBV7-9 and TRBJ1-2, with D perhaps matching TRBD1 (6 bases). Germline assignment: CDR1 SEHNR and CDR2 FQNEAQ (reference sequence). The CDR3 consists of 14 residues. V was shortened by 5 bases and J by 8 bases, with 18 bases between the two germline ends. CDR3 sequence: CASSPYQGLMGYTF. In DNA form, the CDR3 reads TGTGCCAGCAGCCCGTACCAGGGGCTCATGGGCTACACCTTC.

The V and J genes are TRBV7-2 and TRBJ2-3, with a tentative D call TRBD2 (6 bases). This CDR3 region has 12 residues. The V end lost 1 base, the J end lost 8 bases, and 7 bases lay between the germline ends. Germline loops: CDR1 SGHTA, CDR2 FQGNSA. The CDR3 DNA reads TGTGCCAGCAGCTTAGAGCGGGTTACGCAGTATTTT. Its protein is CASSLERVTQYF.

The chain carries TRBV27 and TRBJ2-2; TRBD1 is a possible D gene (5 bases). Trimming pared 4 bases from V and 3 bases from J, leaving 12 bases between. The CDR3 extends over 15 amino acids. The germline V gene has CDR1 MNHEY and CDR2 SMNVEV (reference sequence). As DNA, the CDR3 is TGTGCCAGCAGTTCGATTCCAGGGCACACCGGGGAGCTGTTTTTT. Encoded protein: CASSSIPGHTGELFF.

CDR3 in DNA: TGTGCCAGCAGCCAAGGGGACAGGGGGTATGAGCAGTTCTTC. Translated, it gives CASSQGDRGYEQFF. This sequence joins TRBV3-1 (or the pseudogene TRBV3-2) and TRBJ2-1, with TRBD1 matching 11 bases. The germline gives CDR1 LGHDT, CDR2 YNNKEL (reference sequence). This CDR3 spans 14 amino acids. The trim removed 1 base at V and 8 bases at J, leaving 1 base unmatched.

The chain's CDR3 is CASSLGQITDTQYF. The CDR3 nucleotides read TGCGCCAGCAGCCTCGGACAGATCACAGATACGCAGTATTTT. V usage is TRBV5-1 and J usage is TRBJ2-3; TRBD1 might be the D (6 bases). There are 14 residues in the CDR3. Trimming removed 4 bases from V and 2 bases from J, with 11 bases in between. Germline V gene sequence: CDR1 SGHRS, CDR2 YFSETQ.

The CDR3 DNA reads as TGTGCCAGCAGTTTAAGGGGGAGCACGCAGTATTTT. It codes for CASSLRGSTQYF. The chain links TRBV28 to TRBJ2-3, with TRBD1 as a possible D gene (6 bases). V dropped 2 bases and J dropped 9 bases, with 9 bases sitting between them. CDR1 and CDR2 from the germline V gene are MDHEN and SYDVKM. The CDR3 length is 12 residues.